The 9 T cell receptor beta chains given below trace back to one sample, sequenced in a study of tumor and adjacent non-tumor tissue in lung cancer. TCRbeta libraries were built with three rounds of nested PCR, modified from ARM-PCR. MiXCR was run by TCRdb on the multiplex PCR reads, yielding one entry per CDR3 protein. The sample yields some 68,000 distinct CDR3 sequences, more than 75% seen once. The template was RNA from unsorted bulk tissue. This non-tumor lung sample came from over 3 cm beyond the tumor edge. Material for sequencing was distant non-tumor lung tissue. The receptors shown here come from a man aged 55 to 70 with non-small cell lung cancer.

In regard to this clonotype: The missing conserved phenylalanine or tryptophan at the end of this CDR3 makes a read error likely. The CDR3 reads CAWGSSTGSTTNEKLFS. The CDR3 region has the DNA TGTGCCTGGGGAAGCTCGACAGGCTCTACAACTAATGAAAAACTGTTTTCT. This chain uses TRBV30 with TRBJ1-4; possible D gene TRBD1, 6 bases. The V end lost 5 bases, the J end lost 0 bases, and 19 bases lay between the germline ends. Germline CDR1 is GTSNPN and CDR2 is SVGIG (reference sequence). The CDR3 spans 17 residues.

This chain uses TRBV6-5 with TRBJ2-3, with D maybe TRBD1 (5 bases). Germline V CDR1 and CDR2: MNHEY, SVGAGI. This CDR3 has 16 amino acids. V was trimmed by 4 bases and J by 0 bases, leaving 14 bases between them. The CDR3 coding sequence is TGTGCCAGCAGTTCCCACACAGGATCTAGCACAGATACGCAGTATTTT. This encodes CASSSHTGSSTDTQYF.

In the case of this clonotype: One end of the junction fails to match germline, which may point to a read error. The chain carries TRBV29-1 and TRBJ2-1; no clear D gene. Germline V lookup: CDR1 SQVTM, CDR2 ANQGSEA. The CDR3 totals 12 residues. DNA of the CDR3: TGCAGCGTTGCTGGAAGCTACGATGAGCAGTTCTTC. Its protein is CSVAGSYDEQFF.

With regard to this clonotype: A much more abundant neighbour one base away suggests this may be a read error. This chain links TRBV28 with TRBJ2-7, with 7 bases that match TRBD2. V was pared by 3 bases and J by 6 bases, with 2 bases of the junction left unmatched. The CDR3 covers 12 residues. Germline V gene data show CDR1 as MDHEN and CDR2 as SYDVKM. CDR3: CASSFGLVEQYF. The CDR3, as DNA: TGTGCCAGCAGTTTTGGACTAGTCGAGCAGTACTTC.

A note on this clonotype: The junction departs from the called germline gene at one end, perhaps through a read error. The chain combines TRBV4-2 with TRBJ1-4, with a possible D match to TRBD1 (6 bases). Germline CDR1 LGHNA, CDR2 YNFKEQ. The CDR3 length is 17 residues. As DNA, the CDR3 is TGTGCCAGCAGCCAAGAATTAGGCCACAGGGAGGATGAAAAACTGCTTTTT. Its protein is CASSQELGHREDEKLLF.

The V gene is TRBV5-5, the J gene TRBJ2-3, with a possible D match to TRBD2 (5 bases). Germline loops: CDR1 SGHKS, CDR2 YYEKEE (reference sequence). Trimming took 4 bases from V and 7 from J, leaving 19 bases between them. This CDR3 region has 15 residues. CDR3 bases: TGTGCCAGCAGCCGGTGGGGAGAGCAGCCTTATACGCAGTATTTT. This translates into CASSRWGEQPYTQYF.

This clonotype showed up just once. A single base separates this from a much larger clone, so it may be a read error. The CDR3 does not close with the conserved phenylalanine or tryptophan, likely indicating a read error. The V call is TRBV24-1, the J call TRBJ1-1; TRBD1 might be the D (5 bases). The CDR3 contains 13 residues. CDR1 and CDR2 from the germline V gene are KGHDR and SFDVKD. Here the CDR3 reads CTTSDEGSTEAFV. The CDR3 coding sequence is TGTACCACCAGTGACGAGGGGTCCACTGAAGCTTTCGTT.

The rearrangement uses TRBV29-1 and TRBJ1-4; 8 bases are shared with TRBD1. Germline CDR1 reads SQVTM; CDR2 reads ANQGSEA. CDR3 length: 15 residues. V was pared by 4 bases and J by 5 bases, with 9 bases of the junction left unmatched. CDR3 region: CSVAPTGATNEKLFF. The CDR3 DNA reads TGCAGCGTTGCGCCGACAGGGGCCACCAATGAAAAACTGTTTTTT. The complete variable domain, with remaining parts taken from reference TRBV29-1 and TRBJ1-4, reads SAVISQKPSRDICQRGTSLTIQCQVDSQVTMMFWYRQQPGQSLTLIATANQGSEATYESGFVIDKFPISRPNLTFSTLTVSNMSPEDSSIYLCSVAPTGATNEKLFFGSGTQLSVL.

This clonotype came up a few times. A much larger clone is a single base away; this may be a read error. V and J are TRBV5-1 and TRBJ2-3; no definite D call. CDR3 length equals 12 residues. Per the germline V gene, CDR1 is SGHRS and CDR2 is YFSETQ. V was cut by 4 bases and J by 4 bases, with 7 bases left in between. The CDR3 DNA is TGCGCCAGCAGCCTTGCGGCAGATACGCAGTATTTT. It codes for CASSLAADTQYF.